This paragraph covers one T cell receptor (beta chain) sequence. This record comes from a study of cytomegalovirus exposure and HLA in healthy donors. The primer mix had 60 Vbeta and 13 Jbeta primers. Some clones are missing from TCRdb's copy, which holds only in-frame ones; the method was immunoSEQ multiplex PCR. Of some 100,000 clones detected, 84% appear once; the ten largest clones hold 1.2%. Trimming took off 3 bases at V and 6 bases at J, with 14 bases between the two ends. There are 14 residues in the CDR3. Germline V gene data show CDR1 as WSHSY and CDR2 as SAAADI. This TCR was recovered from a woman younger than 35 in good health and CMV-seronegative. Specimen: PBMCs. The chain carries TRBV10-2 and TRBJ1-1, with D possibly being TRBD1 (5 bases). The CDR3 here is CASSESAGLAEAFF. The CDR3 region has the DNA TGCGCCAGCAGTGAATCTGCAGGGTTAGCTGAAGCTTTCTTT.